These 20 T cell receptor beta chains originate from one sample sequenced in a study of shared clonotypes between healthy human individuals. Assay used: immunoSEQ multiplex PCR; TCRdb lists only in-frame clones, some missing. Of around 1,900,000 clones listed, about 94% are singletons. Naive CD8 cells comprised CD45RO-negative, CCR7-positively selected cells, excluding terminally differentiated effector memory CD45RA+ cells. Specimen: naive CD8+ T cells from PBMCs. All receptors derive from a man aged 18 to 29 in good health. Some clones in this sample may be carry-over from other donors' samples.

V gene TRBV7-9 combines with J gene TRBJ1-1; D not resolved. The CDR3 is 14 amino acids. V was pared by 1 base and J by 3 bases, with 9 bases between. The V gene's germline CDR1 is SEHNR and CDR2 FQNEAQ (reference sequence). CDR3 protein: CASSLGIPHTEAFF. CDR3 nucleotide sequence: TGTGCCAGCAGCTTAGGGATCCCCCACACTGAAGCTTTCTTT.

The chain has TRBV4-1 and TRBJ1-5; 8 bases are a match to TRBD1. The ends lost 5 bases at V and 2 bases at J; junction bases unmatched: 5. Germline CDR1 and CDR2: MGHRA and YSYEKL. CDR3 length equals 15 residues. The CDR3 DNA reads TGCGCCAGCAGCGTACAGGGGGGAGGCAATCAGCCCCAGCATTTT. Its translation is CASSVQGGGNQPQHF.

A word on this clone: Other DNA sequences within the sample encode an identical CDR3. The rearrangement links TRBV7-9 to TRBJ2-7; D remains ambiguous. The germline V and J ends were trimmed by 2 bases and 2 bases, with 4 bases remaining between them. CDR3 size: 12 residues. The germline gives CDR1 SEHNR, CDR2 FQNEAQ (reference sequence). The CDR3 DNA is TGTGCCAGCAGCTTATCCACCTACGAGCAGTACTTC. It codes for CASSLSTYEQYF.

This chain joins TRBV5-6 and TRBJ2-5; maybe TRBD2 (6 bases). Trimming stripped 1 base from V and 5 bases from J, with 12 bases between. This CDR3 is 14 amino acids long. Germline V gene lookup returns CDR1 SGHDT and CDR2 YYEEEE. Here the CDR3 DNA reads TGTGCCAGCAGCTTGAGGAGGGGTGGGGAGACCCAGTACTTC. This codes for CASSLRRGGETQYF.

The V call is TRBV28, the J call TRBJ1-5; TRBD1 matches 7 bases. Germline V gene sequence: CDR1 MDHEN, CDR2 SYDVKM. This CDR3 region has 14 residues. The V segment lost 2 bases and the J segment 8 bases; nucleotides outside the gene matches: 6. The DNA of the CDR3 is TGTGCCAGCAGTTTAAGGGGGCGGAGCGAGCCCCAGCATTTT. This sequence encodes CASSLRGRSEPQHF. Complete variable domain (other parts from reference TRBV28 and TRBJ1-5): DVKVTQSSRYLVKRTGEKVFLECVQDMDHENMFWYRQDPGLGLRLIYFSYDVKMKEKGDIPEGYSVSREKKERFSLILESASTNQTSMYLCASSLRGRSEPQHFGDGTRLSIL.

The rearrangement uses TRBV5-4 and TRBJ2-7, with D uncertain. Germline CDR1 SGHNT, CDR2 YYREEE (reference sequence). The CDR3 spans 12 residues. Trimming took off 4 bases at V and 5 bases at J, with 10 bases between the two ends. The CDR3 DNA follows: TGTGCCAGCAGCCGGTATGCCGACGAGCAGTACTTC. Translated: CASSRYADEQYF.

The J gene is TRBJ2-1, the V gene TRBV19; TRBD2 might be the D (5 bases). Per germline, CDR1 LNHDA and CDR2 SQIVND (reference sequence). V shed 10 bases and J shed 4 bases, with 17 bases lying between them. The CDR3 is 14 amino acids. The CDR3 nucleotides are TGTGCCACTCAAGGAGGCCTGGGGTACAATGAGCAGTTCTTC. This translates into CATQGGLGYNEQFF. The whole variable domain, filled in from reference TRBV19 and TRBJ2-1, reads DGGITQSPKYLFRKEGQNVTLSCEQNLNHDAMYWYRQDPGQGLRLIYYSQIVNDFQKGDIAEGYSVSREKKESFPLTVTSAQKNPTAFYLCATQGGLGYNEQFFGPGTRLTVL.

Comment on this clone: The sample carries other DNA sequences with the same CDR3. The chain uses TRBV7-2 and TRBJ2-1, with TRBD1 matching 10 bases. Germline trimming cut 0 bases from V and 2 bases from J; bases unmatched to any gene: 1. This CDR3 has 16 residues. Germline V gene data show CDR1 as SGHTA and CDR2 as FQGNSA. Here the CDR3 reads CASSLAGQGTYNEQFF. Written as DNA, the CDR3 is TGTGCCAGCAGCTTAGCGGGACAGGGGACCTACAATGAGCAGTTCTTC.

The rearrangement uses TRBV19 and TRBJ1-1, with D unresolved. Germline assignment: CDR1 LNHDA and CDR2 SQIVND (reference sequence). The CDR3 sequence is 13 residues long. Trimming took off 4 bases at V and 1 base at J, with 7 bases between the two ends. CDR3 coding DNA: TGTGCCAGTAGTACTAGGGAGAACACTGAAGCTTTCTTT. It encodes CASSTRENTEAFF.

CDR3 sequence reads: CASSYEAGAYEQYF. In nucleotides, the CDR3 is TGTGCCAGCAGTTACGAAGCGGGAGCCTACGAGCAGTACTTC. The genes are TRBV6-5 and TRBJ2-7; 8 bases line up with TRBD2. The V and J ends lost 2 bases and 2 bases, in that order; junction bases with no gene match: 2. This CDR3 comprises 14 residues. Germline V lookup: CDR1 MNHEY, CDR2 SVGAGI.

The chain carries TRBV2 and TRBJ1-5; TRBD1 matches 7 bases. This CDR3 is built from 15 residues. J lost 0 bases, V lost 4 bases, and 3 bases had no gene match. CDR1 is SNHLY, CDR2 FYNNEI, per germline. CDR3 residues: CASSAGQFSNQPQHF. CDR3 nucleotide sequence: TGTGCCAGCAGTGCGGGACAGTTTAGCAATCAGCCCCAGCATTTT.

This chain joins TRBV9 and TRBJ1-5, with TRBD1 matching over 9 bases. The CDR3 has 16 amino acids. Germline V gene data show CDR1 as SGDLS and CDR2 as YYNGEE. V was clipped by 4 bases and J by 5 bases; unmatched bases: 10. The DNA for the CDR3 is TGTGCCAGCAGCCCAGGACCGGGACAGGGTTATCAGCCCCAGCATTTT. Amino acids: CASSPGPGQGYQPQHF.

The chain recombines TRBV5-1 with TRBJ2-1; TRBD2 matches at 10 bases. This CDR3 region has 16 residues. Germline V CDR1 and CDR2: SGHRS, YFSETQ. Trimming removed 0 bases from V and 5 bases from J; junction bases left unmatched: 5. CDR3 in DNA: TGCGCCAGCAGCTTGGTAGTTAGCGGGAGGCACAATGAGCAGTTCTTC. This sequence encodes CASSLVVSGRHNEQFF.

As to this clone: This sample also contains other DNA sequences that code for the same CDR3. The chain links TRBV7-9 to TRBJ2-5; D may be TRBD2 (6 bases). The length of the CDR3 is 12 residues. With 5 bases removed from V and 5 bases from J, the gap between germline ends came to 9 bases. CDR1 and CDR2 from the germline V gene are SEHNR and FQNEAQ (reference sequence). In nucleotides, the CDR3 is TGTGCCAGCAGCGGGGAGGAGGAGACCCAGTACTTC. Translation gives CASSGEEETQYF.

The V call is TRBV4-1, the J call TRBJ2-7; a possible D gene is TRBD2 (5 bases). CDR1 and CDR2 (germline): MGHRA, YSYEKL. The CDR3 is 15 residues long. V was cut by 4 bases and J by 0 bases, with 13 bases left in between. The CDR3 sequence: CASSPGLGSSYEQYF. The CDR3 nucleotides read TGCGCCAGCAGCCCCGGACTGGGAAGCTCCTACGAGCAGTACTTC.

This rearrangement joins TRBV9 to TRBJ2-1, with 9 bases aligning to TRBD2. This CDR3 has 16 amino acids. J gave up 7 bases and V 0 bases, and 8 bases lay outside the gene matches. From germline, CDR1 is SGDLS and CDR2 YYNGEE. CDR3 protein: CASSVGGAGGTNEQFF. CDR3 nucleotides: TGTGCCAGCAGCGTAGGCGGAGCGGGAGGAACTAATGAGCAGTTCTTC.

CDR3 amino acids: CASSFWTSAYEQYF. The CDR3 DNA follows: TGTGCCAGCAGCTTTTGGACTAGCGCGTACGAGCAGTACTTC. V and J are TRBV7-2 and TRBJ2-7; TRBD2 matches 9 bases. Germline V gives CDR1 SGHTA, CDR2 FQGNSA. V lost 3 bases and J lost 4; bases outside the gene matches: 4. CDR3 length: 14 residues.

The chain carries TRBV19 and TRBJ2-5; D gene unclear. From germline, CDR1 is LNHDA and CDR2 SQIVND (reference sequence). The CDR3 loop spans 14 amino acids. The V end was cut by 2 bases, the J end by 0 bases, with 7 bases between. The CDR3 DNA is TGTGCCAGTAGTATAATTGGCAACCAAGAGACCCAGTACTTC. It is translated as CASSIIGNQETQYF. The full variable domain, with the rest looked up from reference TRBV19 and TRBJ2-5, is DGGITQSPKYLFRKEGQNVTLSCEQNLNHDAMYWYRQDPGQGLRLIYYSQIVNDFQKGDIAEGYSVSREKKESFPLTVTSAQKNPTAFYLCASSIIGNQETQYFGPGTRLLVL.

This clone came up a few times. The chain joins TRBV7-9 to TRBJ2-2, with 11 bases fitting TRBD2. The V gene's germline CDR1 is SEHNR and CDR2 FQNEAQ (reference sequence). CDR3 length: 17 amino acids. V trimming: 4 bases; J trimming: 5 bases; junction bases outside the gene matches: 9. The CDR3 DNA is TGTGCCAGCAGCTCTTTACGGACTAGCGGGTTTACCGGGGAGCTGTTTTTT. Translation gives CASSSLRTSGFTGELFF.

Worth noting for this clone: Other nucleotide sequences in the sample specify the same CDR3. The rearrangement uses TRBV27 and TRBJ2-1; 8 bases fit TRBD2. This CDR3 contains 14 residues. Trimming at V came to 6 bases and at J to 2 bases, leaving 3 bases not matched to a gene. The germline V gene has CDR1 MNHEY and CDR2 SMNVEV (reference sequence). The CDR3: CASSLRGAYNEQFF. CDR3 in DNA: TGTGCCAGCAGCCTGCGGGGGGCCTACAATGAGCAGTTCTTC.